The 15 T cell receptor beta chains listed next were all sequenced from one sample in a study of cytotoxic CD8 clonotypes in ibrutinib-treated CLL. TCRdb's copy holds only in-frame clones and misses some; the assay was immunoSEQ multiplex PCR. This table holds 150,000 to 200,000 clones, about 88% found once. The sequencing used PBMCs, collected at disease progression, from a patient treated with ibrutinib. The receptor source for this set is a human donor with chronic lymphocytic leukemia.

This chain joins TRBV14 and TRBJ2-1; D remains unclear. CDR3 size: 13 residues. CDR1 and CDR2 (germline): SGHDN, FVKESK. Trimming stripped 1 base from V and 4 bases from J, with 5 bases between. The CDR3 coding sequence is TGTGCCAGCAGCCAAGTCCCTTACAATGAGCAGTTCTTC. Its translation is CASSQVPYNEQFF.

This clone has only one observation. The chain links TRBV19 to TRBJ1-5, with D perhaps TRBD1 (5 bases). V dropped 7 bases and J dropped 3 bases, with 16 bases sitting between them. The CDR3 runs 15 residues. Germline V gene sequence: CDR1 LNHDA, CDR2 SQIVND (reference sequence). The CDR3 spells CASIRDASVNQPQHF. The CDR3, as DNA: TGTGCCAGTATCCGGGACGCCTCGGTCAATCAGCCCCAGCATTTT.

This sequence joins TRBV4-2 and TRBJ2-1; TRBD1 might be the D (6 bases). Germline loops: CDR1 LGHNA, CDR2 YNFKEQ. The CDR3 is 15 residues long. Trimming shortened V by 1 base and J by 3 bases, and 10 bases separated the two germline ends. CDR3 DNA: TGTGCCAGCAGCCAAGTGTTGGACAGCTACAATGAGCAGTTCTTC. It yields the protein CASSQVLDSYNEQFF.

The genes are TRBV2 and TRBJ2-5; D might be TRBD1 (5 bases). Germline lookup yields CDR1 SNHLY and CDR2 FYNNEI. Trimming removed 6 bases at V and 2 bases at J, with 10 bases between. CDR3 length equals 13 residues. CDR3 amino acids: CASRWRQQETQYF. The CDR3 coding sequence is TGTGCCAGCAGGTGGAGACAGCAAGAGACCCAGTACTTC.

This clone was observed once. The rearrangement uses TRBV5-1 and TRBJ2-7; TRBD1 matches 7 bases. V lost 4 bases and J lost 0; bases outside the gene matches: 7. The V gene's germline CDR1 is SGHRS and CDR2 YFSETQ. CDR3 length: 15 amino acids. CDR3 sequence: CASSPRQGSSYEQYF. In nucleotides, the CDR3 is TGCGCCAGCAGCCCCAGACAGGGAAGCTCCTACGAGCAGTACTTC. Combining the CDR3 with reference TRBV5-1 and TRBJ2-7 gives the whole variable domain KAGVTQTPRYLIKTRGQQVTLSCSPISGHRSVSWYQQTPGQGLQFLFEYFSETQRNKGNFPGRFSGRQFSNSRSEMNVSTLELGDSALYLCASSPRQGSSYEQYFGPGTRLTVT.

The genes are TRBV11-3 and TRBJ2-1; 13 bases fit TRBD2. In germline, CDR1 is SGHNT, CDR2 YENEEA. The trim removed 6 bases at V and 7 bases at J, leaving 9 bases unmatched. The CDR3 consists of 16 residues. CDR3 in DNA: TGTGCCAGCAGACGGACTAGCGGGAGTGCTGGGAATGAGCAGTTCTTC. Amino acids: CASRRTSGSAGNEQFF.

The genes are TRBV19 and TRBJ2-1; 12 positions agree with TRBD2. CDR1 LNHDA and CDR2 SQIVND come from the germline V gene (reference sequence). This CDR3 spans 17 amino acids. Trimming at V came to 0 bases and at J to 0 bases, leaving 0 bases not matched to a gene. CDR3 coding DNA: TGTGCCAGTAGTATAGAGGGACTAGCGGGCTCCTACAATGAGCAGTTCTTC. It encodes CASSIEGLAGSYNEQFF.

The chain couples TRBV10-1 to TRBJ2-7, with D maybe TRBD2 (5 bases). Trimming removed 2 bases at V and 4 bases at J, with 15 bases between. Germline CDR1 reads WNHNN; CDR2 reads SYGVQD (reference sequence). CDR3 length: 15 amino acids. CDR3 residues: CASSEMPGSGYEQYF. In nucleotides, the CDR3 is TGCGCCAGCAGTGAGATGCCGGGAAGTGGTTACGAGCAGTACTTC.

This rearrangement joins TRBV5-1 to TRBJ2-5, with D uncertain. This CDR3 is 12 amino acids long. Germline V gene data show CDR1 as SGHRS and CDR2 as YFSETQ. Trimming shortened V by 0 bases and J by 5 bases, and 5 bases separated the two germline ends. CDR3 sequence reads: CASSLGFETQYF. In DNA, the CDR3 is TGCGCCAGCAGCTTGGGATTTGAGACCCAGTACTTC.

The CDR3 here is CASSSRISTDTQYF. The CDR3 nucleotides are TGTGCCAGCAGCTCACGGATATCCACAGATACGCAGTATTTT. V gene TRBV4-2 combines with J gene TRBJ2-3; D remains unclear. The CDR3 is 14 residues long. CDR1 is LGHNA and CDR2 is YNFKEQ in the germline V gene. Trimming pared 5 bases from V and 2 bases from J, leaving 11 bases between.

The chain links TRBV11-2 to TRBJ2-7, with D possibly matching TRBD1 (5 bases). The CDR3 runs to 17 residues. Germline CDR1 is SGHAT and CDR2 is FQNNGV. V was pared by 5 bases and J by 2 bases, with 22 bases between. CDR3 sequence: CASSARIDRNPTYEQYF. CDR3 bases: TGTGCCAGCAGCGCGCGAATCGACAGAAACCCTACCTACGAGCAGTACTTC.

The CDR3 DNA is TGTGCCAGCAGCGTTGCGGAAGGATCTGGAAACACCATATATTTT. It translates to CASSVAEGSGNTIYF. The J gene is TRBJ1-3, the V gene TRBV9, with D uncertain. The V gene lost 2 bases and the J gene lost 1 base, with 10 bases spanning the gap. Germline lookup yields CDR1 SGDLS and CDR2 YYNGEE. The CDR3 extends over 15 amino acids. Full variable domain (remainder filled in from reference TRBV9 and TRBJ1-3): DSGVTQTPKHLITATGQRVTLRCSPRSGDLSVYWYQQSLDQGLQFLIQYYNGEERAKGNILERFSAQQFPDLHSELNLSSLELGDSALYFCASSVAEGSGNTIYFGEGSWLTVV.

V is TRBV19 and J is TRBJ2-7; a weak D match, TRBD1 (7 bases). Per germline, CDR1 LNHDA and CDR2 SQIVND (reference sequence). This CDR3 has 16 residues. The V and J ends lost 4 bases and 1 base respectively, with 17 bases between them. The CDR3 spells CASSKEGGGVSYEQYF. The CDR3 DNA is TGTGCCAGTAGTAAGGAAGGAGGGGGCGTATCCTACGAGCAGTACTTC. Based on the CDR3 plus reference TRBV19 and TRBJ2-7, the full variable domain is DGGITQSPKYLFRKEGQNVTLSCEQNLNHDAMYWYRQDPGQGLRLIYYSQIVNDFQKGDIAEGYSVSREKKESFPLTVTSAQKNPTAFYLCASSKEGGGVSYEQYFGPGTRLTVT.

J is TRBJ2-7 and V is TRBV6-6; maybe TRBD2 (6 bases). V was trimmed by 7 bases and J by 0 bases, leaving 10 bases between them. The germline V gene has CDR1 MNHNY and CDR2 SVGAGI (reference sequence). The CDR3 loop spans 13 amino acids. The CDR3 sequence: CASTYGGSYEQYF. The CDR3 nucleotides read TGTGCCAGCACCTACGGGGGCTCCTACGAGCAGTACTTC.

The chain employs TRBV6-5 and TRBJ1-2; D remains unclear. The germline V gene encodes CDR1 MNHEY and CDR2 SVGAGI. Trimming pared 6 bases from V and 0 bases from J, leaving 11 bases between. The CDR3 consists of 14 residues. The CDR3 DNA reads TGTGCCAGCAGCTGGACCTTAGCTAACTATGGCTACACCTTC. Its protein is CASSWTLANYGYTF.